This entry lists 5 T cell receptor beta chains sequenced from one sample in a study of glioma-infiltrating T cells. TCR alpha and beta CDR3 regions were amplified from RNA using iRepertoire nested multiplex PCR. From the multiplex PCR reads, TCRdb called clonotypes with MiXCR, one entry per CDR3 protein. Of 100,000 to 150,000 distinct CDR3 sequences listed, under 30% are singletons. The sample comprised glioma tissue, nonneoplastic brain tissue, or PBMCs (not recorded which). The receptors shown here come from a human donor with low-grade glioma or glioblastoma, undergoing nonglioma brain surgery, or in good health (not recorded which).

This clonotype was recorded many times. The rearrangement joins TRBV6-1 to TRBJ1-1; no clear D. The CDR3 is 16 residues long. V was pared by 5 bases and J by 2 bases, with 18 bases between. The germline CDR1 and CDR2 sequences are MNHNS and SASEGT. CDR3 DNA: TGTGCCAGCAGTTCCTATTCGCAGGATCTTAACACTGAAGCTTTCTTT. This codes for CASSSYSQDLNTEAFF.

V gene TRBV6-6 combines with J gene TRBJ1-2; D gene uncertain. The CDR3 covers 16 residues. Germline V gives CDR1 MNHNY, CDR2 SVGAGI (reference sequence). V lost 0 bases and J lost 6, with 17 bases in between. The CDR3 DNA sequence: TGTGCCAGCAGTTACTCGAAGTGGCGAAGACACAATGGCTACACCTTC. It is translated as CASSYSKWRRHNGYTF.

This clonotype was detected only a few times. The chain joins TRBV6-1 to TRBJ2-1, with TRBD2 identical over 9 bases. The CDR3 has 16 residues. Germline trimming cut 5 bases from V and 0 bases from J; bases unmatched to any gene: 5. Germline V gives CDR1 MNHNS, CDR2 SASEGT. CDR3: CASSLAGPFSYNEQFF. The CDR3 coding sequence is TGTGCCAGCAGTCTAGCGGGACCTTTCTCCTACAATGAGCAGTTCTTC.

The rearrangement links TRBV4-1 to TRBJ1-5; D remains unclear. CDR1 is MGHRA and CDR2 is YSYEKL in the germline V gene. CDR3 length: 17 amino acids. V dropped 2 bases and J dropped 0 bases, with 14 bases sitting between them. CDR3 region: CASSQKGNRLSNQPQHF. In DNA, the CDR3 is TGCGCCAGCAGCCAAAAAGGGAACAGACTTAGCAATCAGCCCCAGCATTTT.

This clonotype came up many times. At one end, the junction sequence differs from germline, possibly due to a read error. The V call is TRBV7-2, the J call TRBJ1-6; 8 bases agree with TRBD1. The germline CDR1 and CDR2 sequences are SGHTA and FQGNSA. The CDR3 spans 14 residues. CDR3 residues: CASSPGQGHSPLHF. The CDR3 DNA reads TGTGCCAGCAGCCCCGGACAGGGTCATTCCCCCCTCCACTTT.